Each of the 30 T cell receptor beta chains below was sequenced from the same sample in a study of OX40 agonist ivuxolimab in advanced cancers. Method: immunoSEQ multiplex PCR; TCRdb's copy keeps in-frame clones and lacks some. The data show about 61,000 clones, 92% seen once. The specimen was CD4+ or CD8+ T cells sorted from blood, collected in a trial of the OX40 agonist ivuxolimab. Receptors originate from an adult with an advanced solid tumor such as melanoma, head and neck, liver or kidney cancer.

Remarks on this clone: One end of the junction fails to match germline, which may point to a read error. V is TRBV7-7 and J is TRBJ2-1; possibly TRBD2 for D (6 bases). The CDR3 has 13 amino acids. Germline V gives CDR1 SSHAT, CDR2 FNYEAQ (reference sequence). The CDR3 bases are TGTGCTAGCAGCTTAGGGGAGGCAGGTGAGCAGTTCTTC. Its translation: CASSLGEAGEQFF.

The rearrangement joins TRBV5-1 to TRBJ2-7, with TRBD1 identical over 11 bases. Germline trimming cut 4 bases from V and 5 bases from J; bases unmatched to any gene: 11. From germline, CDR1 is SGHRS and CDR2 YFSETQ. This CDR3 spans 16 amino acids. CDR3 amino acids: CASSMMGQGGSDEQYV. The DNA for the CDR3 is TGCGCCAGCAGCATGATGGGACAGGGGGGCAGCGACGAGCAGTACGTC.

The chain joins TRBV11-3 to TRBJ1-1; D is ambiguous. This CDR3 is 12 amino acids long. Between the trimmed V and J ends, which lost 3 bases and 5 bases, there was a span of 7 bases. The V gene's germline CDR1 is SGHNT and CDR2 YENEEA. The CDR3 DNA sequence: TGTGCCAGCAGCTTCATCCCTACTGAAGCTTTCTTT. Encoded protein: CASSFIPTEAFF.

The rearrangement uses TRBV27 and TRBJ2-1; D gene ambiguous. Trimming shortened V by 6 bases and J by 9 bases, and 18 bases separated the two germline ends. Per the germline V gene, CDR1 is MNHEY and CDR2 is SMNVEV (reference sequence). This CDR3 region has 14 residues. CDR3 nucleotides: TGTGCCAGCAGCTACACCGGTAGGGTTGTTGAGCAGTTCTTC. Translated: CASSYTGRVVEQFF.

The V call is TRBV28, the J call TRBJ1-2; D gene ambiguous. Germline V gives CDR1 MDHEN, CDR2 SYDVKM. Between the trimmed V and J ends, which lost 6 bases and 0 bases, there was a span of 17 bases. CDR3 length: 16 amino acids. The CDR3 coding sequence is TGTGCCAGCAGCATGGGATTCGCTAGGCCTAACTATGGCTACACCTTC. It is translated as CASSMGFARPNYGYTF.

The rearrangement uses TRBV30 and TRBJ1-6; D is uncertain. This CDR3 is built from 16 residues. Germline lookup yields CDR1 GTSNPN and CDR2 SVGIG (reference sequence). The V end lost 3 bases, the J end lost 4 bases, and 16 bases lay between the germline ends. CDR3 in DNA: TGTGCCTGGAGCGTAGAGAGGGTCCGATATAATTCACCCCTCCACTTT. This sequence encodes CAWSVERVRYNSPLHF.

This sequence joins TRBV19 and TRBJ2-3; 8 bases are a match to TRBD2. In germline, CDR1 is LNHDA, CDR2 SQIVND (reference sequence). Trimming cost V 2 bases and J 6 bases; bases outside gene matches: 10. There are 16 residues in the CDR3. CDR3 sequence reads: CASSISREATGDTQYF. The CDR3 nucleotides read TGTGCCAGTAGTATATCGCGGGAGGCAACCGGGGATACGCAGTATTTT.

DNA of the CDR3: TGTGCCAGCAGTTACTCGTACTACGAGCAGTACTTC. This gives the protein CASSYSYYEQYF. V gene TRBV6-6 combines with J gene TRBJ2-7; D ambiguous. From germline, CDR1 is MNHNY and CDR2 SVGAGI (reference sequence). V was pared by 0 bases and J by 3 bases, with 3 bases between. The CDR3 has 12 amino acids.

J is TRBJ1-6 and V is TRBV6-5; D not resolved. Germline loops: CDR1 MNHEY, CDR2 SVGAGI. CDR3 length: 15 amino acids. V shed 0 bases and J shed 4 bases, with 7 bases lying between them. CDR3 sequence (DNA): TGTGCCAGCAGTTACTCCTGGACTTATAATTCACCCCTCCACTTT. It translates to CASSYSWTYNSPLHF.

This CDR3 is CASSYMDENYGYTF. In DNA form, the CDR3 reads TGTGCCAGCAGTTATATGGACGAAAACTATGGCTACACCTTC. This chain links TRBV6-5 with TRBJ1-2; no firm D call. Trimming removed 3 bases from V and 2 bases from J, with 10 bases in between. CDR1 is MNHEY and CDR2 is SVGAGI in the germline V gene. The CDR3 has 14 residues.

This clone was counted a single time. This CDR3 is CASSLGGRTEAFF. The CDR3 bases are TGTGCCAGCAGTCTTGGGGGGAGAACTGAAGCTTTCTTT. The J gene is TRBJ1-1, the V gene TRBV9; a weak D match, TRBD1 (5 bases). This CDR3 is built from 13 residues. V was pared by 5 bases and J by 5 bases, with 13 bases between. Germline CDR1 is SGDLS and CDR2 is YYNGEE.

The gene calls are TRBV27 and TRBJ2-1; TRBD2 aligns across 10 bases. The V segment lost 2 bases and the J segment 2 bases; nucleotides outside the gene matches: 6. The CDR3 runs 17 residues. From germline, CDR1 is MNHEY and CDR2 SMNVEV (reference sequence). The CDR3 here is CASSLPPLAGAYNEQFF. For the CDR3, the DNA is TGTGCCAGCAGTTTACCCCCGCTAGCGGGAGCCTACAATGAGCAGTTCTTC.

The chain has TRBV6-1 and TRBJ2-5, with TRBD2 identical over 10 bases. The junction had 1 base not matched to a gene; V was cut back by 1 base and J by 2 bases. This CDR3 has 15 amino acids. CDR1 is MNHNS, CDR2 SASEGT, per germline. CDR3 DNA sequence: TGTGCCAGCAGTGAAGAAGCGGGGGGGCAAGAGACCCAGTACTTC. Translated: CASSEEAGGQETQYF.

This chain connects TRBV30 to TRBJ2-3; D not resolved. CDR3 size: 13 residues. From germline, CDR1 is GTSNPN and CDR2 SVGIG (reference sequence). V shed 5 bases and J shed 1 base, with 10 bases lying between them. The CDR3 region is CAWGPGGTDTQYF. The CDR3 nucleotides are TGTGCCTGGGGACCTGGCGGCACAGATACGCAGTATTTT.

The V gene is TRBV4-3, the J gene TRBJ1-2; D gene ambiguous. This CDR3 is built from 16 residues. In germline, CDR1 is LGHNA, CDR2 YSLEER. V shed 3 bases and J shed 2 bases, with 16 bases lying between them. CDR3 loop: CASSQDPFLTNYGYTF. For the CDR3, the DNA is TGCGCCAGCAGCCAGGACCCATTCCTCACCAACTATGGCTACACCTTC.

V usage is TRBV2 and J usage is TRBJ1-2, with no clear D. The CDR3 covers 13 residues. Per germline, CDR1 SNHLY and CDR2 FYNNEI. Trimming took 4 bases from V and 2 from J, leaving 8 bases between them. The CDR3 spells CASSGAENYGYTF. In DNA, the CDR3 is TGTGCCAGCAGTGGGGCGGAAAACTATGGCTACACCTTC.

This chain uses TRBV6-5 with TRBJ1-6; D not resolved. V shed 6 bases and J shed 10 bases, with 13 bases lying between them. In germline, CDR1 is MNHEY, CDR2 SVGAGI. CDR3 length: 13 residues. The CDR3 DNA reads TGTGCCAGCAGAACAGCGGGAGCCTCACCCCTCCACTTT. As protein: CASRTAGASPLHF.

The V call is TRBV27, the J call TRBJ1-5; 7 nucleotides line up with TRBD1. The V gene's germline CDR1 is MNHEY and CDR2 SMNVEV (reference sequence). The trim removed 5 bases at V and 5 bases at J, leaving 6 bases unmatched. The CDR3 is made up of 14 amino acids. The CDR3 coding sequence is TGTGCCAGCAGTACCGGGACAGCGTATCAGCCCCAGCATTTT. It is translated as CASSTGTAYQPQHF.

The rearrangement uses TRBV28 and TRBJ1-5; D perhaps matches TRBD1 (5 bases). The CDR3 is made up of 13 amino acids. Between the trimmed V and J ends, which lost 6 bases and 4 bases, there was a span of 10 bases. Germline CDR1 MDHEN, CDR2 SYDVKM. CDR3 protein: CASRVEGNQPQHF. The CDR3, as DNA: TGTGCCAGCAGAGTCGAGGGGAATCAGCCCCAGCATTTT.

The chain combines TRBV27 with TRBJ1-2; 11 positions match TRBD1. Germline V gives CDR1 MNHEY, CDR2 SMNVEV (reference sequence). J was trimmed by 4 bases and V by 5 bases; bases with no gene match: 6. The length of the CDR3 is 15 residues. The CDR3 nucleotides read TGTGCCAGCAGTCCCACGGGACAGGGGGGCTATGGCTACACCTTC. The encoded protein is CASSPTGQGGYGYTF.

The J gene is TRBJ1-2, the V gene TRBV6-5; 8 bases agree with TRBD1. This CDR3 is 14 amino acids long. V lost 2 bases, J lost 6 bases, and 5 bases stayed unmatched. Germline CDR1 is MNHEY and CDR2 is SVGAGI. The CDR3 region is CASSYQTGADGYTF. CDR3 bases: TGTGCCAGCAGTTACCAGACAGGGGCCGATGGCTACACCTTC.

The V and J genes are TRBV11-3 and TRBJ1-2; TRBD1 might be the D (5 bases). Germline loops: CDR1 SGHNT, CDR2 YENEEA. V lost 2 bases, J lost 0 bases, and 16 bases lay in between. This CDR3 comprises 17 residues. The CDR3 sequence is CASSLRGLKTPNYGYTF. Here the CDR3 DNA reads TGTGCCAGCAGCTTAAGGGGTCTGAAGACTCCTAACTATGGCTACACCTTC.

The V and J genes are TRBV6-5 and TRBJ2-5; unclear D gene. The ends were cut back, 7 bases at V and 4 bases at J, with 13 bases in the middle. Germline loops: CDR1 MNHEY, CDR2 SVGAGI. The CDR3 consists of 13 residues. The CDR3 DNA follows: TGTGCCAGCACTCTCGTTCGTTCAGAGACCCAGTACTTC. Amino acids: CASTLVRSETQYF.

As concerns this clone: The same CDR3 also results from other DNA sequences found in this sample. This chain connects TRBV27 to TRBJ2-6; D call uncertain. The CDR3 is 13 amino acids. Per the germline V gene, CDR1 is MNHEY and CDR2 is SMNVEV (reference sequence). Trimming pared 2 bases from V and 4 bases from J, leaving 3 bases between. The DNA for the CDR3 is TGTGCCAGCAGTTTAGCCGGGGCCAACGTCCTGACTTTC. The encoded protein is CASSLAGANVLTF.

The chain joins TRBV14 to TRBJ1-1; D is unresolved. This CDR3 has 15 amino acids. Per the germline V gene, CDR1 is SGHDN and CDR2 is FVKESK. V was shortened by 3 bases and J by 9 bases, with 20 bases between the two germline ends. The CDR3, as DNA: TGTGCCAGCAGCCACAAGTCGCGCCGATTGGGTCAAGCTTTCTTT. The encoded protein is CASSHKSRRLGQAFF.

This sequence joins TRBV5-6 and TRBJ2-3; D gene unclear. This CDR3 is 12 amino acids long. The germline V and J ends were trimmed by 4 bases and 2 bases, with 5 bases remaining between them. Germline CDR1 reads SGHDT; CDR2 reads YYEEEE. The CDR3 bases are TGTGCCAGCAGCGGCCCCACAGATACGCAGTATTTT. This codes for CASSGPTDTQYF. The variable domain in full, with the rest retrieved from reference TRBV5-6 and TRBJ2-3, is DAGVTQSPTHLIKTRGQQVTLRCSPKSGHDTVSWYQQALGQGPQFIFQYYEEEERQRGNFPDRFSGHQFPNYSSELNVNALLLGDSALYLCASSGPTDTQYFGPGTRLTVL.

The gene calls are TRBV11-2 and TRBJ2-4, with TRBD1 as a possible D gene (5 bases). The germline V gene has CDR1 SGHAT and CDR2 FQNNGV. The CDR3 is 16 amino acids. V was pared by 3 bases and J by 0 bases, with 12 bases between. The CDR3 reads CASSFQGSGAKNIQYF. DNA for the CDR3: TGTGCCAGCAGCTTTCAGGGTTCAGGAGCCAAAAACATTCAGTACTTC. Together with reference TRBV11-2 and TRBJ2-4, the CDR3 gives the full variable domain: EAGVAQSPRYKIIEKRQSVAFWCNPISGHATLYWYQQILGQGPKLLIQFQNNGVVDDSQLPKDRFSAERLKGVDSTLKIQPAKLEDSAVYLCASSFQGSGAKNIQYFGAGTRLSVL.

This chain connects TRBV5-5 to TRBJ2-3, with 9 bases aligning to TRBD2. The CDR3 is 15 amino acids. The V gene end was trimmed by 4 bases and the J gene end by 3 bases; junction bases not matched to a gene: 6. Germline lookup yields CDR1 SGHKS and CDR2 YYEKEE (reference sequence). CDR3 sequence (DNA): TGTGCCAGCAGCCCAGGACTAGCGAGAACAGATACGCAGTATTTT. Amino acids: CASSPGLARTDTQYF.

This chain connects TRBV27 to TRBJ2-3; a weak D match, TRBD2 (5 bases). CDR1 and CDR2 (germline): MNHEY, SMNVEV (reference sequence). The CDR3 totals 15 residues. Trimming left V 4 bases short and J 0 bases short, with 11 bases between. DNA of the CDR3: TGTGCCAGCAGTTGGGCTAGCTGGAGCACAGATACGCAGTATTTT. It specifies CASSWASWSTDTQYF.

The chain carries TRBV7-3 and TRBJ1-1; 7 positions match TRBD1. CDR1 and CDR2 from the germline V gene are SGHTA and FQGTGA. CDR3 size: 15 residues. V dropped 3 bases and J dropped 8; count of bases not matched to a gene: 12. The CDR3 region is CASSFHHRGGTEAFF. The DNA of the CDR3 is TGTGCCAGCAGCTTCCATCACAGGGGAGGGACGGAAGCTTTCTTT.